Shown below are 25 T cell receptor beta chains from a single sample sequenced in a study of PD-L1 blockade in urothelial cancer. Profiling relied on immunoSEQ multiplex PCR, and the TCRdb table lists in-frame clones only, not all of them. The sample shows tens of thousands of clones, about 88% of them seen only once. The time point was: peripheral blood 6 weeks after treatment start. Sample: PBMCs, taken around atezolizumab (anti-PD-L1) treatment. The receptors shown here come from a man aged 55 to 70 with urothelial cancer.

This clone was seen only once. CDR3 coding DNA: TGTGCCAGCTCACCACCCCGGGACTACTATGGCTACACCTTC. Amino acid sequence: CASSPPRDYYGYTF. The chain recombines TRBV18 with TRBJ1-2, with D perhaps TRBD1 (5 bases). Germline V gene data show CDR1 as KGHSH and CDR2 as LQKENI. The CDR3 is 14 residues long. Trimming removed 0 bases at V and 3 bases at J, with 8 bases between.

J is TRBJ1-2 and V is TRBV9; D unresolved. Trimming took 4 bases from V and 0 from J, leaving 7 bases between them. Germline V gives CDR1 SGDLS, CDR2 YYNGEE. The CDR3 extends over 13 amino acids. Here the CDR3 DNA reads TGTGCCAGCAGCAAAACAACTAACTATGGCTACACCTTC. Its protein is CASSKTTNYGYTF. Drawing the rest from reference TRBV9 and TRBJ1-2, the complete variable domain is DSGVTQTPKHLITATGQRVTLRCSPRSGDLSVYWYQQSLDQGLQFLIQYYNGEERAKGNILERFSAQQFPDLHSELNLSSLELGDSALYFCASSKTTNYGYTFGSGTRLTVV.

V usage is TRBV11-3 and J usage is TRBJ1-3; D not resolved. Germline V lookup: CDR1 SGHNT, CDR2 YENEEA. The V end lost 5 bases, the J end lost 1 base, and 9 bases lay between the germline ends. This CDR3 is built from 14 residues. DNA for the CDR3: TGTGCCAGCAGCCCCCTAAAATCTGGAAACACCATATATTTT. Translated: CASSPLKSGNTIYF.

The chain uses TRBV5-1 and TRBJ2-1; 7 bases are a match to TRBD2. The CDR3 length is 17 residues. J was trimmed by 6 bases and V by 3 bases; bases with no gene match: 15. The V gene's germline CDR1 is SGHRS and CDR2 YFSETQ. CDR3 region: CASSSTFRGRRSNEQFF. The CDR3 nucleotides are TGCGCCAGCAGCTCCACCTTCCGCGGGAGACGATCCAATGAGCAGTTCTTC.

The CDR3 protein is CASSPRSGNEQFF. CDR3 DNA sequence: TGTGCCAGCAGCCCCCGTTCGGGCAATGAGCAGTTCTTC. This chain joins TRBV7-6 and TRBJ2-1; no firm D call. The V end was cut by 5 bases, the J end by 6 bases, with 11 bases between. The CDR3 has 13 amino acids. Germline V gene sequence: CDR1 SGHVS, CDR2 FNYEAQ.

The V call is TRBV19, the J call TRBJ2-7; 7 bases are a match to TRBD1. From germline, CDR1 is LNHDA and CDR2 SQIVND (reference sequence). Germline trimming cut 5 bases from V and 12 bases from J; bases unmatched to any gene: 16. The length of the CDR3 is 14 residues. The CDR3 DNA follows: TGTGCCAGTAGTCCGGACAGGACCGCTACGACCACGTACTTC. Its translation is CASSPDRTATTTYF.

This chain uses TRBV19 with TRBJ1-4; TRBD1 matches at 9 bases. This CDR3 is built from 14 residues. After removal of 6 bases from V and 4 bases from J, the junction contained 3 bases not matched to a gene. CDR1 is LNHDA, CDR2 SQIVND, per germline (reference sequence). The CDR3 DNA follows: TGTGCCAGTAGCAACAGGGGGCGTAATGAAAAACTGTTTTTT. Its protein is CASSNRGRNEKLFF.

The chain joins TRBV28 to TRBJ1-4, with a possible D match to TRBD1 (6 bases). Germline loops: CDR1 MDHEN, CDR2 SYDVKM. With 4 bases removed from V and 3 bases from J, the gap between germline ends came to 12 bases. CDR3 length: 15 residues. The CDR3 sequence is CASSYTTGSNEKLFF. The DNA of the CDR3 is TGTGCCAGCAGTTACACAACAGGGTCTAATGAAAAACTGTTTTTT.

The genes are TRBV30 and TRBJ2-7, with 9 positions matching TRBD1. This CDR3 region has 13 residues. V trimming: 7 bases; J trimming: 3 bases; junction bases outside the gene matches: 7. Germline loops: CDR1 GTSNPN, CDR2 SVGIG (reference sequence). CDR3 nucleotides: TGTGCCTTAGAGTTGGACAGGGGCTACGAGCAGTACTTC. Translation gives CALELDRGYEQYF.

The chain couples TRBV5-1 to TRBJ2-3, with a possible D match to TRBD2 (6 bases). The germline gives CDR1 SGHRS, CDR2 YFSETQ. V shed 2 bases and J shed 0 bases, with 13 bases lying between them. The CDR3 is 16 residues long. CDR3 in amino acids: CASSFGRGESTDTQYF. The CDR3 DNA follows: TGCGCCAGCAGCTTCGGGCGGGGCGAAAGCACAGATACGCAGTATTTT.

The chain recombines TRBV28 with TRBJ2-7, with 8 bases identical to TRBD1. Losses at the gene ends were 4 bases for V and 3 bases for J; bases not matched to a gene: 8. Germline V lookup: CDR1 MDHEN, CDR2 SYDVKM. This CDR3 comprises 15 residues. In DNA, the CDR3 is TGTGCCAGCAGTTCAACCGGGACAGGCTTCTACGAGCAGTACTTC. It yields the protein CASSSTGTGFYEQYF.

The chain combines TRBV1 with TRBJ2-5; TRBD2, as called in the table, went unchecked against the DNA. TRBV1 is a pseudogene locus. The CDR3 covers 19 residues. This chain's CDR3 is CTSSHAHEKLAGGSETQYF. CDR3 sequence (DNA): TGCACCAGCAGCCACGCACACGAAAAACTAGCGGGGGGTTCAGAGACCCAGTACTTC.

CDR3 sequence (DNA): TGCGCCAGCAGCTTGGGTGACAGGGTTATCACTGAAGCTTTCTTT. This sequence encodes CASSLGDRVITEAFF. The chain recombines TRBV5-1 with TRBJ1-1, with 7 bases matching TRBD1. Unmatched junction bases numbered 6, after V lost 0 bases and J lost 4 bases. Per germline, CDR1 SGHRS and CDR2 YFSETQ. This CDR3 spans 15 amino acids.

The chain recombines TRBV5-1 with TRBJ2-1; D is unclear. V lost 0 bases to trimming and J lost 10 bases, with 14 bases between them. The germline V gene has CDR1 SGHRS and CDR2 YFSETQ. This CDR3 comprises 14 residues. CDR3 region: CASSLAISSREQFF. DNA of the CDR3: TGCGCCAGCAGCTTGGCCATTAGCTCCCGGGAGCAGTTCTTC.

The rearrangement links TRBV5-4 to TRBJ2-7, with D possibly matching TRBD1 (6 bases). Germline assignment: CDR1 SGHNT and CDR2 YYREEE (reference sequence). Between the trimmed V and J ends, which lost 0 bases and 6 bases, there was a span of 16 bases. The CDR3 consists of 15 residues. The CDR3, as DNA: TGTGCCAGCAGCTTGGATTCCAGGGGAGCGGCCGAGCAGTACTTC. As protein: CASSLDSRGAAEQYF.

This clone has a single count. This rearrangement joins TRBV6-5 to TRBJ1-6; TRBD1 might be the D (5 bases). CDR3 length: 15 amino acids. CDR1 is MNHEY and CDR2 is SVGAGI in the germline V gene. V was pared by 5 bases and J by 5 bases, with 13 bases between. The CDR3 region has the DNA TGTGCCAGCAGTGCCCCGACAGCGAATAATTCACCCCTCCACTTT. Its protein product is CASSAPTANNSPLHF.

The gene calls are TRBV29-1 and TRBJ2-2; possible D gene TRBD2, 6 bases. Germline V CDR1 and CDR2: SQVTM, ANQGSEA. Trimming took 7 bases from V and 2 from J, leaving 11 bases between them. The length of the CDR3 is 13 residues. The CDR3 sequence is CSGRGTNTGELFF. As DNA, the CDR3 is TGCAGCGGGAGGGGAACAAACACCGGGGAGCTGTTTTTT.

This chain connects TRBV13 to TRBJ2-3; 10 bases are shared with TRBD1. Germline lookup yields CDR1 PRHDT and CDR2 FYEKMQ (reference sequence). The CDR3 loop spans 16 amino acids. The V and J ends lost 3 bases and 5 bases, in that order; junction bases with no gene match: 8. The CDR3 is CASSFVGDRGKDTQYF. In DNA, the CDR3 is TGTGCCAGCAGCTTCGTCGGGGACAGGGGAAAAGATACGCAGTATTTT.

The chain employs TRBV11-3 and TRBJ2-7; a possible D gene is TRBD2 (5 bases). The V gene's germline CDR1 is SGHNT and CDR2 YENEEA. This CDR3 is built from 14 residues. V dropped 0 bases and J dropped 4 bases, with 10 bases sitting between them. CDR3 coding DNA: TGTGCCAGCAGCTTAGACTTCCAGCGGTACGAGCAGTACTTC. Translating gives CASSLDFQRYEQYF.

The genes are TRBV10-2 and TRBJ1-3; 9 nucleotides line up with TRBD1. The germline V gene encodes CDR1 WSHSY and CDR2 SAAADI. Trimming at V came to 8 bases and at J to 5 bases, leaving 10 bases not matched to a gene. There are 15 residues in the CDR3. CDR3 sequence: CASGKTGGQRNTIYF. The CDR3, as DNA: TGCGCCAGCGGAAAGACAGGGGGACAACGAAACACCATATATTTT.

The chain employs TRBV25-1 and TRBJ1-1; tentative D call: TRBD1 (6 bases). CDR1 and CDR2 from the germline V gene are MGHDK and SYGVNS. The length of the CDR3 is 13 residues. Trimming took off 4 bases at V and 4 bases at J, with 10 bases between the two ends. CDR3 sequence (DNA): TGTGCCAGCAGTGTACAGGGCATCACTGAAGCTTTCTTT. It yields the protein CASSVQGITEAFF.

The chain carries TRBV5-1 and TRBJ1-1; D is unresolved. The germline gives CDR1 SGHRS, CDR2 YFSETQ. With 1 base removed from V and 2 bases from J, the gap between germline ends came to 9 bases. The CDR3 has 14 residues. CDR3 coding DNA: TGCGCCAGCAGCTTGACTCAGGTCAACACTGAAGCTTTCTTT. Amino acid sequence: CASSLTQVNTEAFF.

The chain has TRBV6-5 and TRBJ1-1; possibly TRBD1 for D (6 bases). Trimming removed 6 bases from V and 0 bases from J, with 11 bases in between. From germline, CDR1 is MNHEY and CDR2 SVGAGI. The CDR3 extends over 14 amino acids. CDR3 loop: CASSRTVMNTEAFF. The CDR3 nucleotides read TGTGCCAGCAGCCGGACAGTAATGAACACTGAAGCTTTCTTT.

The gene calls are TRBV5-1 and TRBJ2-7; possible D gene TRBD1, 6 bases. Between the trimmed V and J ends, which lost 2 bases and 4 bases, there was a span of 13 bases. This CDR3 region has 14 residues. Germline CDR1 is SGHRS and CDR2 is YFSETQ. CDR3 DNA sequence: TGCGCCAGCAGCTTACAGGGTTCAGGATACGAGCAGTACTTC. This translates into CASSLQGSGYEQYF.

The gene calls are TRBV6-5 and TRBJ1-4, with D possibly TRBD1 on 5 matching bases. Trimming left V 5 bases short and J 1 base short, with 11 bases between. This CDR3 is 15 amino acids long. Germline CDR1 reads MNHEY; CDR2 reads SVGAGI. The chain's CDR3 is CASSTGGRTNEKLFF. The DNA for the CDR3 is TGTGCCAGCAGTACCGGGGGTAGAACTAATGAAAAACTGTTTTTT.